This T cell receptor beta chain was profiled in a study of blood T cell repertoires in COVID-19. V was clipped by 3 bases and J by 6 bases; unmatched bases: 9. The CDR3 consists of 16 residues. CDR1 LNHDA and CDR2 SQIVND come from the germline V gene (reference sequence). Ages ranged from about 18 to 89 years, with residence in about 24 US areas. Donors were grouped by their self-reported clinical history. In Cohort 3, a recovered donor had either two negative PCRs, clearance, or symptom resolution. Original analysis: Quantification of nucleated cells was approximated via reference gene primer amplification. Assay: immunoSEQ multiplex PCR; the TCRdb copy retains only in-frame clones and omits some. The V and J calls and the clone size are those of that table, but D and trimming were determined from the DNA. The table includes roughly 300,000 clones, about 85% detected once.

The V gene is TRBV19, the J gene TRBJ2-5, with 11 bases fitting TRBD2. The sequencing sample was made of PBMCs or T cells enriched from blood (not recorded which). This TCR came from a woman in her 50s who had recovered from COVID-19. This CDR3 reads CASSMSGLAGGKTQYF. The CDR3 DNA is TGTGCCAGTAGTATGAGTGGGCTAGCGGGGGGTAAGACCCAGTACTTC.